The present TCR beta chain was sequenced within a study of blood T cell repertoires in COVID-19. Overall study: T cells, B-cell-depleted T cells, or PBMCs supplied cDNA or gDNA.

TCRdb's table, derived via immunoSEQ multiplex PCR, lists solely in-frame clones and lacks some. The repertoire has 60,000 or so clones, 65% to 85% of them found once; the top ten carry 25%. This receptor was identified in a human donor in a cohort sampled during active COVID-19. Sequencing input: peripheral blood.

Written as DNA, the CDR3 is TGTGCCAGCAGACCCATCTCGGGGGAAAAACTGTTTTTT. It specifies CASRPISGEKLFF. The genes are TRBV12-3 or TRBV12-4 and TRBJ1-4; D remains unclear. The CDR3 has 13 amino acids. The V and J ends lost 6 bases and 8 bases respectively, with 13 bases between them.